A selection of T cell receptor beta chains follows, all from one sample in a study of T cell responses to AZD1222 COVID-19 vaccine. The protocol was immunoSEQ multiplex PCR, while the TCRdb copy is restricted to in-frame clones and leaves out a portion. The sample shows about 130,000 clones, 88% of them seen only once. Source: peripheral blood, taken on day 0 of MenACWY control vaccination. These receptors were collected from an adult in good health. Both conserved end residues are trimmed from each CDR3.

v_call,j_call,cdr3_aa
TRBV2,TRBJ1-3,ATGGSSGNTIY
TRBV4-2,TRBJ1-2,ASSQDTAGVFYGYT
TRBV4-2,TRBJ2-7,ASSQDNIYYEQY
TRBV5-1,TRBJ2-7,ASSLAGTAAYEQY
TRBV29-1,TRBJ2-6,SATSRLEPGANVLT
TRBV5-1,TRBJ2-7,ASSLRKVISYEQY
TRBV6-6,TRBJ2-6,ASSTSPPGANVLT
TRBV19,TRBJ1-5,ASSMGQGNQPQH
TRBV15,TRBJ1-3,ATSKKQGRFTGNTIY
TRBV7-3,TRBJ2-5,ASSLQRQGGTQY
TRBV11-3,TRBJ2-1,ASSRSGNSYNEQF
TRBV27,TRBJ1-6,ASSRGTGGSYNSPLH
TRBV27,TRBJ2-6,ASRITGANVLT
TRBV10-3,TRBJ1-1,AISRLPSTEAF
TRBV9,TRBJ2-7,ASSVSAGANHEQY
TRBV10-1,TRBJ1-5,ASSDAGDSNQPQH
TRBV14,TRBJ2-1,ASSQGPEQF
TRBV2,TRBJ2-7,ASKDWDTTYEQY
TRBV6-1,TRBJ1-3,ASSEVTGSGNTIY
TRBV30,TRBJ2-7,AWSFTTGYEQY
TRBV5-4,TRBJ2-4,ASSPGGRSNQNIQY
TRBV27,TRBJ1-2,ASSLRTGGSYGYT
TRBV18,TRBJ2-7,ASSPGTTQYEQY
TRBV6-1,TRBJ2-1,ASSDSSGTSGYNEQF
TRBV2,TRBJ2-3,ASSGRGRDGTQY
TRBV18,TRBJ2-3,ASSPVTYHTQY
TRBV24-1,TRBJ2-2,ATRGDPGTGELF
TRBV5-1,TRBJ1-6,ASGTGSNSPLH
TRBV6-5,TRBJ2-7,ASTRGVGGREQY
TRBV2,TRBJ1-1,ASTKQGLNTEAF
TRBV3-1/TRBV3-2,TRBJ2-5,ASSQGRNRAETQY
TRBV5-1,TRBJ2-2,ASSWTGGRTGELF
TRBV9,TRBJ2-7,ASSLGLAHEQY
TRBV7-9,TRBJ1-1,ASSLGGSGEAF
TRBV9,TRBJ2-3,ASSQGGTSTDTQY
TRBV5-1,TRBJ2-1,ASSREGTSGTNEQF
TRBV11-2,TRBJ2-2,ASSLPLGTVMPGELF
TRBV29-1,TRBJ2-1,SCVGGIVYNEQF
TRBV16,TRBJ1-4,ASSHTPGGLF
TRBV18,TRBJ1-1,ASSPSGQQNTEAF
TRBV6-5,TRBJ2-7,ASSYCRSPVLYEQY
TRBV6-6,TRBJ1-2,ASSYSRSSSYGYT
TRBV5-5,TRBJ2-7,ASGAGQGFTYEQY
TRBV2,TRBJ2-7,ASSDGGYEQY
TRBV28,TRBJ2-7,ASSSIRDSSYEQY
TRBV10-3,TRBJ2-7,AISGTLAGGGKEQY
TRBV28,TRBJ2-7,ASRTGTKIYEQY
TRBV11-2,TRBJ2-5,ASSLGTPRFQETQY
TRBV6-5,TRBJ1-1,ASQAGVATEAF
TRBV6-5,TRBJ2-1,ASSYSPGGPYNEQF
TRBV7-8,TRBJ2-7,ASSPLRSAYEQY
TRBV7-9,TRBJ2-7,ASSRGLAGNYEQY
TRBV6-5,TRBJ1-1,ASSYGGSTEAF
TRBV20-1,TRBJ1-1,SAPMNTEAF
TRBV25-1,TRBJ2-3,ASSDFHLQY
TRBV9,TRBJ1-6,ASSAGTGDSPLH
TRBV18,TRBJ1-1,ASSPLQGEDTEAF
TRBV6-2/TRBV6-3,TRBJ1-1,ASSLQEGVTEAF
TRBV10-2,TRBJ2-2,ASSEDVWELF
TRBV12-2,TRBJ2-4,ASRLDPTGPDIQY